The 3 T cell receptor beta chains reported below all come from one sample, sequenced in a study of CD4 T cells in relation to SARS-CoV-2 and coronaviruses (dated by TCRdb to the early 2020s). Library generation was performed with the immunoSEQ multiplex PCR assay. Imported from immuneACCESS, the table was reduced by TCRdb to in-frame sequences with V and J called. These copies leave out some clones; in studies compared against another copy, an unresolved V gene accounts for under half, and the cause of the remainder is not known. The sample records about 36,000 clones, approximately 80% of which are singletons. Roughly 20% of the sample rests with the top ten. Antigens for these TCRs are unknown. Sequences were obtained from memory CD4+ T cells from PBMCs, cultured in vitro. This specimen's cell subset or site label, per the study, means: memory (non-naive) CD4+ T cells. The receptors originated from an adult with COVID-19.

This chain joins TRBV7-2 and TRBJ2-2, with unresolved D. The CDR3 loop spans 14 amino acids. Trimming removed 5 bases at V and 5 bases at J, with 12 bases between. Germline V gene sequence: CDR1 SGHTA, CDR2 FQGNSA. The CDR3, as DNA: TGTGCCAGCAGCCCCGGCTTAGGGACCGGGGAGCTGTTTTTT. It specifies CASSPGLGTGELFF.

The V and J genes are TRBV27 and TRBJ1-4; no clear D. The CDR3 contains 15 residues. V lost 7 bases, J lost 3 bases, and 15 bases lay in between. CDR1 and CDR2 (germline): MNHEY, SMNVEV (reference sequence). In DNA form, the CDR3 reads TGTGCCAGCACTTCACTGACGGCATCTAATGAAAAACTGTTTTTT. Residues: CASTSLTASNEKLFF. The full variable domain, in which reference TRBV27 and TRBJ1-4 provide the parts outside the CDR3, is EAQVTQNPRYLITVTGKKLTVTCSQNMNHEYMSWYRQDPGLGLRQIYYSMNVEVTDKGDVPEGYKVSRKEKRNFPLILESPSPNQTSLYFCASTSLTASNEKLFFGSGTQLSVL.

The V gene is TRBV6-5, the J gene TRBJ2-5; no reliable D call. CDR3 length: 14 residues. Germline lookup yields CDR1 MNHEY and CDR2 SVGAGI. V was cut by 6 bases and J by 4 bases, with 15 bases left in between. The CDR3 DNA is TGTGCCAGCAGCCACTTTTCAGAAAGAGAGACCCAGTACTTC. Residues: CASSHFSERETQYF.